The T cell receptor (beta chain) described here comes from a study of Graves' ophthalmopathy and Graves' hyperthyroidism. General study findings and limits: Blood also held most thyroid clonotypes expanded above 0.001 frequency. Ophthalmopathy versus stable hyperthyroidism: 13-signature model gave less than 90% sensitivity, less than 83% specificity.

Aged 18 to 65, the patients with hyperthyroidism had under 2 months' duration and were newly diagnosed. Clinical symptoms, serum thyroxine, TRAb, thyroid ultrasound and orbital computed tomography determined diagnosis. Unmatched junction bases numbered 8, after V lost 4 bases and J lost 0 bases. Germline V gene lookup returns CDR1 MNHEY and CDR2 SMNVEV (reference sequence). The CDR3 is made up of 17 amino acids. From RNA, the CDR3 regions of TCR beta chains were amplified and sequenced. Second-round multiplex PCR came after a first-round RT-PCR that employed HTBI primers. TCRdb recomputed calls from the multiplex PCR reads with MiXCR, one row per CDR3 protein. The sample contains more than 300,000 distinct CDR3 sequences, approximately 15% of which appear only once. This clonotype was detected ten times or more. No antigen is known for it.

The gene calls are TRBV27 and TRBJ2-2, with TRBD1 identical over 7 bases. The source of this sequence is a young woman with stable Graves' hyperthyroidism. The sequenced sample consisted of peripheral blood. The CDR3 sequence is CASSYLRQGANTGELFF. CDR3 DNA sequence: TGTGCCAGCAGTTACCTCCGACAGGGAGCGAACACCGGGGAGCTGTTTTTT.